These 28 T cell receptor beta chains came from one sample sequenced in a study of control samples from healthy donors and cancer patients. TCRdb's table, derived via immunoSEQ multiplex PCR, lists solely in-frame clones and lacks some. This sample has 70,000 or so clones, with roughly 89% found just once. What was sequenced was PBMCs. The receptors stem from a man in his sixties with lung cancer.

As to this clone: A junction end diverges from the germline sequence, so it may reflect a read error. DNA for the CDR3: TGTGCCAGCACCTTAGGGACCTGGGAAGCTTTCTTT. It codes for CASTLGTWEAFF. The V call is TRBV7-2, the J call TRBJ1-1; a possible D gene is TRBD1 (5 bases). Germline V CDR1 and CDR2: SGHTA, FQGNSA. CDR3 length equals 12 residues.

V usage is TRBV12-5 and J usage is TRBJ1-4; possibly TRBD1 for D (6 bases). V lost 5 bases and J 5 bases, leaving 12 bases between the germline ends. Germline CDR1 reads LGHNT; CDR2 reads FRNRAP. This CDR3 is 14 amino acids long. In DNA, the CDR3 is TGTGCTAGTGGTCAATCCGGGACAAATGAAAAACTGTTTTTT. This gives the protein CASGQSGTNEKLFF.

The rearrangement joins TRBV7-8 to TRBJ1-2; D is undetermined. V shed 5 bases and J shed 1 base, with 11 bases lying between them. The CDR3 is 14 amino acids. Germline V CDR1 and CDR2: SGHVS, FQNEAQ. The CDR3 nucleotides are TGTGCCAGCAGCCAGAGAGTCCTTAACTATGGCTACACCTTC. Translating it yields CASSQRVLNYGYTF.

The chain is built from TRBV6-6 and TRBJ2-7; TRBD2 agrees at 9 bases. Germline CDR1 MNHNY, CDR2 SVGAGI (reference sequence). The CDR3 runs 14 residues. With 6 bases clipped from V and 6 bases from J, the junction kept 9 bases outside the gene matches. The CDR3 sequence: CASSQGVAGVEQYV. For the CDR3, the DNA is TGTGCCAGCAGCCAGGGGGTAGCGGGGGTCGAGCAGTACGTC.

The count of this clone is one. V and J are TRBV24-1 and TRBJ1-2, with D tentatively TRBD1 (5 bases). CDR1 KGHDR and CDR2 SFDVKD come from the germline V gene. Trimming pared 5 bases from V and 6 bases from J, leaving 15 bases between. This CDR3 is 14 amino acids long. The CDR3 loop reads CATSVSGGGHGYTF. The DNA for the CDR3 is TGTGCCACCAGTGTCTCCGGCGGGGGTCATGGCTACACCTTC.

V gene TRBV21-1 combines with J gene TRBJ2-7; the table names TRBD2, a call not compared with the DNA. TRBV21-1 is a recognized pseudogene. The length of the CDR3 is 23 residues. CDR3 protein: CASSRLKSRFFCGRRTATYEQYV. The CDR3 DNA reads as TGTGCCAGCAGCAGGTTGAAAAGCCGGTTCTTTTGCGGGCGACGGACGGCAACCTACGAGCAGTACGTC.

The V gene is TRBV5-1, the J gene TRBJ2-2, with 9 bases matching TRBD1. The trim removed 4 bases at V and 4 bases at J, leaving 8 bases unmatched. The CDR3 runs to 16 residues. CDR1 and CDR2 from the germline V gene are SGHRS and YFSETQ. The CDR3: CASSRRRTGVTGELFF. The DNA for the CDR3 is TGCGCCAGCAGCCGGCGACGGACAGGGGTCACCGGGGAGCTGTTTTTT.

V and J are TRBV21-1 and TRBJ2-7; the listed D gene, TRBD2, was not tested against the DNA. TRBV21-1 is classified as a pseudogene. CDR3 size: 12 residues. CDR3 DNA: TGTGCCAGCAGCATTAGAGCGGGGAGGCAGTACGTC. It encodes CASSIRAGRQYV.

This chain links TRBV15 with TRBJ2-3; tentative D call: TRBD2 (5 bases). This CDR3 region has 18 residues. Germline V gene sequence: CDR1 LNHNV, CDR2 YYDKDF (reference sequence). V lost 3 bases and J 2 bases, leaving 21 bases between the germline ends. In DNA, the CDR3 is TGTGCCACCAGCAGGGGTTTACTAGTCCTGCAGGTCACAGATACGCAGTATTTT. This sequence encodes CATSRGLLVLQVTDTQYF. Full variable domain (missing parts from reference TRBV15 and TRBJ2-3): DAMVIQNPRYQVTQFGKPVTLSCSQTLNHNVMYWYQQKSSQAPKLLFHYYDKDFNNEADTPDNFQSRRPNTSFCFLDIRSPGLGDTAMYLCATSRGLLVLQVTDTQYFGPGTRLTVL.

V gene TRBV3-1 (or the pseudogene TRBV3-2) combines with J gene TRBJ2-5; 8 bases fit TRBD2. Germline CDR1 and CDR2: LGHDT and YNNKEL (reference sequence). V was clipped by 7 bases and J by 3 bases; unmatched bases: 4. This CDR3 region has 13 residues. CDR3 sequence reads: CASTRGGEETQYF. CDR3 coding DNA: TGTGCCAGCACCCGGGGGGGGGAAGAGACCCAGTACTTC.

The rearrangement joins TRBV7-2 to TRBJ2-1; no reliable D call. This CDR3 is 15 amino acids long. Germline-derived CDR1 and CDR2 are SGHTA and FQGNSA. Trimming shortened V by 2 bases and J by 0 bases, and 8 bases separated the two germline ends. The CDR3 is CASSLLGSSYNEQFF. For the CDR3, the DNA is TGTGCCAGCAGCTTATTGGGTAGCTCCTACAATGAGCAGTTCTTC.

The chain has TRBV10-2 and TRBJ1-2; TRBD1 matches 10 bases. Germline values: CDR1 WSHSY, CDR2 SAAADI. J gave up 8 bases and V 8 bases, and 8 bases lay outside the gene matches. The length of the CDR3 is 13 residues. The CDR3 spells CASRNRDRGGYTF. DNA for the CDR3: TGCGCCAGCCGTAACCGGGACAGGGGCGGCTACACCTTC.

This clone has just one count. The chain combines TRBV6-5 with TRBJ1-2, with 8 nucleotides matching TRBD1. From germline, CDR1 is MNHEY and CDR2 SVGAGI. With V trimmed by 2 bases and J by 7 bases, 6 bases remained unmatched. The CDR3 runs 14 residues. Written as DNA, the CDR3 is TGTGCCAGCAGTTACGCAGGGGGCGTTGGTGGCTACACCTTC. Protein sequence: CASSYAGGVGGYTF.

The chain links TRBV6-5 to TRBJ2-5; 9 bases are a match to TRBD2. The CDR3 consists of 15 residues. CDR1 MNHEY and CDR2 SVGAGI come from the germline V gene. The V gene end was trimmed by 0 bases and the J gene end by 5 bases; junction bases not matched to a gene: 4. CDR3 sequence (DNA): TGTGCCAGCAGTTACTCGGGCGGGGGGGCGGAGACCCAGTACTTC. Its translation: CASSYSGGGAETQYF.

The chain joins TRBV2 to TRBJ2-3; the D gene is possibly TRBD1 (6 bases). The ends were cut back, 4 bases at V and 0 bases at J, with 11 bases in the middle. This CDR3 comprises 15 residues. Germline V gives CDR1 SNHLY, CDR2 FYNNEI. CDR3 nucleotides: TGTGCCAGCAGTGGATTCAGGGGTAGCACAGATACGCAGTATTTT. Protein product: CASSGFRGSTDTQYF.

The chain is built from TRBV11-1 and TRBJ1-6; D possibly corresponds to TRBD1 (6 bases). V dropped 5 bases and J dropped 7 bases, with 18 bases sitting between them. In germline, CDR1 is SGHAT, CDR2 FQDESV (reference sequence). The CDR3 consists of 16 residues. The CDR3 sequence: CASSPGGLHFNSPLHF. CDR3 bases: TGTGCCAGCAGCCCGGGGGGGCTACACTTCAATTCACCCCTCCACTTT. Full variable domain (rest looked up from reference TRBV11-1 and TRBJ1-6): EAEVAQSPRYKITEKSQAVAFWCDPISGHATLYWYRQILGQGPELLVQFQDESVVDDSQLPKDRFSAERLKGVDSTLKIQPAELGDSAMYLCASSPGGLHFNSPLHFGNGTRLTVT.

The chain carries TRBV6-5 and TRBJ1-2; D remains unclear. V lost 5 bases to trimming and J lost 1 base, with 8 bases between them. The germline V gene encodes CDR1 MNHEY and CDR2 SVGAGI. The CDR3 contains 13 residues. As DNA, the CDR3 is TGTGCCAGCAGTAGGCAGGTTAACTATGGCTACACCTTC. It is translated as CASSRQVNYGYTF.

The chain combines TRBV5-8 with TRBJ2-7; 10 positions agree with TRBD1. With V trimmed by 2 bases and J by 9 bases, 2 bases remained unmatched. The germline CDR1 and CDR2 sequences are SGHTS and YDEGEE. The CDR3 has 12 residues. The DNA of the CDR3 is TGTGCCAGCAGCTTAGGGGACAGGGGGCAGTACTTC. Protein sequence: CASSLGDRGQYF.

Comment on this clone: Other DNA sequences of this sample code for an identical CDR3. The chain employs TRBV30 and TRBJ1-1; D uncertain. This CDR3 comprises 13 residues. Trimming left V 0 bases short and J 1 base short, with 6 bases between. Germline-derived CDR1 and CDR2 are GTSNPN and SVGIG (reference sequence). The CDR3: CAWSVGGNTEAFF. The CDR3 bases are TGTGCCTGGAGTGTTGGAGGGAACACTGAAGCTTTCTTT.

This clone was seen a single time. The V gene is TRBV30, the J gene TRBJ1-2; D not certain. Trimming removed 0 bases at V and 4 bases at J, with 9 bases between. The CDR3 loop spans 13 amino acids. Germline V CDR1 and CDR2: GTSNPN, SVGIG (reference sequence). CDR3 bases: TGTGCCTGGAGTGTACCGGGCGTCTATGGCTACACCTTC. Its protein product is CAWSVPGVYGYTF.

The rearrangement joins TRBV10-1 to TRBJ2-7; D remains unclear. The CDR3 is made up of 13 amino acids. The germline V gene has CDR1 WNHNN and CDR2 SYGVQD (reference sequence). Trimming took 0 bases from V and 2 from J, leaving 5 bases between them. The CDR3 is CASSESGTYEQYF. CDR3 bases: TGCGCCAGCAGTGAGTCTGGGACCTACGAGCAGTACTTC.

The rearrangement uses TRBV6-4 and TRBJ2-3, with TRBD1 matching 7 bases. CDR1 MRHNA and CDR2 SNTAGT come from the germline V gene. CDR3 size: 14 residues. V gave up 8 bases and J gave up 1 base; unmatched junction bases: 6. CDR3 coding DNA: TGTGCCAGCGGAGGAACAGGGGGCACAGATACGCAGTATTTT. It specifies CASGGTGGTDTQYF.

The V and J genes are TRBV13 and TRBJ1-2, with a possible D match to TRBD1 (6 bases). The CDR3 has 17 residues. V shed 5 bases and J shed 3 bases, with 22 bases lying between them. Looked up from germline, CDR1 is PRHDT and CDR2 is FYEKMQ (reference sequence). The CDR3 nucleotides are TGTGCCAGCAGCCAAAACAGGGACCCTCCGGGGGACTATGGCTACACCTTC. Its protein product is CASSQNRDPPGDYGYTF.

The CDR3 DNA is TGTGCCACCAGCAGAGAGGTGACACCAACTAATGAAAAACTGTTTTTT. It yields the protein CATSREVTPTNEKLFF. The chain has TRBV15 and TRBJ1-4; no firm D call. The CDR3 consists of 16 residues. In germline, CDR1 is LNHNV, CDR2 YYDKDF (reference sequence). Trimming pared 0 bases from V and 0 bases from J, leaving 8 bases between.

The chain joins TRBV2 to TRBJ2-2; no reliable D call. The CDR3 extends over 12 amino acids. V was clipped by 4 bases and J by 7 bases, with 7 bases between them. Germline values: CDR1 SNHLY, CDR2 FYNNEI. CDR3 nucleotides: TGTGCCAGCAGTGGGTTTATCGGGGAGCTGTTTTTT. This sequence encodes CASSGFIGELFF.

The CDR3 coding sequence is TGTGCCAGCAGCTTAGCGAGGACAGGGCAGTTTCTGAACACTGAAGCTTTCTTT. This sequence encodes CASSLARTGQFLNTEAFF. J is TRBJ1-1 and V is TRBV7-2; 8 bases match TRBD1. CDR1 and CDR2 from the germline V gene are SGHTA and FQGNSA. Trimming removed 0 bases from V and 0 bases from J; junction bases left unmatched: 9. This CDR3 has 18 residues.

V usage is TRBV6-5 and J usage is TRBJ2-5, with TRBD2 identical over 9 bases. V was clipped by 6 bases and J by 5 bases; unmatched bases: 4. Germline V gene sequence: CDR1 MNHEY, CDR2 SVGAGI. This CDR3 has 13 residues. CDR3 nucleotides: TGTGCCAGCAGAATAGCGGGGGTGGAGACCCAGTACTTC. It is translated as CASRIAGVETQYF.

V is TRBV5-1 and J is TRBJ1-4, with 8 bases fitting TRBD1. J lost 8 bases, V lost 4 bases, and 10 bases had no gene match. CDR1 and CDR2 from the germline V gene are SGHRS and YFSETQ. This CDR3 contains 15 residues. CDR3 amino acids: CASSGMTGAGEKLFF. The CDR3 DNA is TGCGCCAGCAGCGGAATGACAGGGGCTGGCGAAAAACTGTTTTTT.